This TCR beta chain was observed in a study of T cell repertoires in cytomegalovirus infection. Across the whole study: In the study, CMV epitopes included recently identified HLA-C-restricted and well-studied HLA-B-restricted ones. It was the public TCR beta signatures that indicated both CMV infection and matching HLA type.

Points on this clonotype: As yet, its antigen is unknown. At one boundary the junction diverges from the germline segment, which might be a read error.

A single record per CDR3 protein comes from TCRdb applying MiXCR to the reads. This sample carries some 800,000 distinct CDR3 sequences, roughly 29% of them seen once, and the ten largest clones take roughly 13%. The germline gives CDR1 MNHNY, CDR2 SVGAGI (reference sequence). The CDR3 is made up of 18 amino acids. Study conclusions and caveats: It was HLA-C-restricted CMV-specific TCR beta clonotypes that dominated the response ex vivo.

The material was cultured CD8+ T cells from PBMCs, obtained from culture after CMV antigen stimulation. The sequence derives from a human donor in good health (CMV status not recorded). Some clones in this sample may be carry-over from other donors' samples. This sequence joins TRBV6-6 and TRBJ2-7; 7 bases match TRBD2. The CDR3 sequence is CASTYALRGGVVTYEQYF. DNA for the CDR3: TGTGCCAGCACTTACGCGCTTAGGGGAGGGGTGGTCACCTACGAGCAGTACTTC.